This T cell receptor beta chain was sequenced in a study of CD8+ T cells in alopecia areata. The sequencing template was cDNA reverse transcribed from extracted RNA. Repertoires were generated with immunoSEQ multiplex PCR, while TCRdb's copy carries only in-frame clones and drops some. The sample yields some 180,000 clones, around 63% seen once. Trimming removed 4 bases at V and 2 bases at J, with 15 bases between. The CDR3 length is 15 residues. CDR1 and CDR2 from the germline V gene are SGHRS and YFSETQ. The receptor was isolated from a human donor with alopecia areata. The chain has TRBV5-1 and TRBJ1-2; possible D gene TRBD1, 6 bases. The sequences come from CD4+ T cells sorted from blood, collected at week 0. Here the CDR3 DNA reads TGCGCCAGCAGCCCCGGACAGCCAACAAACTATGGCTACACCTTC. It is translated as CASSPGQPTNYGYTF.